The 17 T cell receptor beta chains below come from one sample, sequenced in a study of cytomegalovirus exposure and HLA in healthy donors. The PCR used 60 Vbeta and 13 Jbeta primers. Here immunoSEQ multiplex PCR was the method, and the copy in TCRdb shows in-frame clones only, minus some. Here the sample table reports approximately 58,000 clones. The specimen was PBMCs. The receptors derive from a man aged 30 to 45 in good health and CMV-seropositive.

The V and J genes are TRBV7-9 and TRBJ2-7; 13 bases line up with TRBD2. Per germline, CDR1 SEHNR and CDR2 FQNEAQ (reference sequence). J lost 6 bases, V lost 4 bases, and 12 bases had no gene match. This CDR3 spans 17 amino acids. CDR3 sequence reads: CASSSTYGTSGIGEQYF. CDR3 coding DNA: TGTGCCAGCAGCTCAACCTACGGGACTAGCGGGATAGGCGAGCAGTACTTC.

This chain joins TRBV4-2 and TRBJ2-7; 9 bases align to TRBD1. V trimming: 1 base; J trimming: 4 bases; junction bases outside the gene matches: 5. The germline V gene has CDR1 LGHNA and CDR2 YNFKEQ. CDR3 size: 15 residues. The CDR3 DNA reads TGTGCCAGCAGCCAAGGGGACAGGGCGACTTACGAGCAGTACTTC. This encodes CASSQGDRATYEQYF.

The V gene is TRBV4-2, the J gene TRBJ1-4; TRBD1 agrees at 8 bases. J gave up 7 bases and V 0 bases, and 7 bases lay outside the gene matches. This CDR3 has 16 residues. Germline V gene sequence: CDR1 LGHNA, CDR2 YNFKEQ. The chain's CDR3 is CASSQDKGTGGEKLFF. In DNA form, the CDR3 reads TGTGCCAGCAGCCAAGATAAGGGAACAGGGGGTGAAAAACTGTTTTTT.

The chain is built from TRBV7-9 and TRBJ1-2; D is undetermined. Germline CDR1 reads SEHNR; CDR2 reads FQNEAQ (reference sequence). This CDR3 is built from 14 residues. Trimming left V 1 base short and J 9 bases short, with 15 bases between. The CDR3, as DNA: TGTGCCAGCAGCTTAGACTCCAAGACAATCAGCTACACCTTC. Protein sequence: CASSLDSKTISYTF.

The genes are TRBV6-1 and TRBJ2-1; TRBD2 agrees at 7 bases. Unmatched junction bases numbered 13, after V lost 6 bases and J lost 8 bases. The CDR3 is 15 residues long. Germline-derived CDR1 and CDR2 are MNHNS and SASEGT. Here the CDR3 DNA reads TGTGCCAGCAGGAATGACTGGCGGGAGCCCGATGAGCAGTTCTTC. Residues: CASRNDWREPDEQFF.

The rearrangement uses TRBV5-1 and TRBJ2-6; D remains unclear. Trimming shortened V by 4 bases and J by 3 bases, and 5 bases separated the two germline ends. Per germline, CDR1 SGHRS and CDR2 YFSETQ. The CDR3 totals 13 residues. CDR3 residues: CASSPVGANVLTF. The CDR3 DNA sequence: TGCGCCAGCAGCCCTGTTGGGGCCAACGTCCTGACTTTC.

This sequence joins TRBV21-1 and TRBJ1-2. TRBV21-1 counts as a pseudogene. There are 17 residues in the CDR3. The CDR3 coding sequence is TGTGCCAGCAGCAATGTTACCGCACCCACTTTTAACTATGGCTACACCTTC. It encodes CASSNVTAPTFNYGYTF.

The DNA of the CDR3 is TGTGCCAGCAGCCCCGGGGGACTAGCGGGGTTCCATACGCAGTATTTT. Residues: CASSPGGLAGFHTQYF. The chain recombines TRBV7-2 with TRBJ2-3; 13 bases align to TRBD2. V shed 5 bases, J shed 7 bases, and the junction held 9 bases outside the gene matches. Germline values: CDR1 SGHTA, CDR2 FQGNSA. This CDR3 has 16 amino acids.

This chain links TRBV5-4 with TRBJ2-7; TRBD2 aligns across 12 bases. The CDR3 spans 16 residues. Germline CDR1 reads SGHNT; CDR2 reads YYREEE (reference sequence). J was trimmed by 5 bases and V by 4 bases; bases with no gene match: 10. The CDR3 sequence is CASSDPSGRAFNEQYF. CDR3 DNA sequence: TGTGCCAGCAGCGATCCTAGCGGGAGGGCCTTCAACGAGCAGTACTTC.

As DNA, the CDR3 is TGTGCCAGCAGCCAAGATCTCTGGGCAGGTGACCGCTATGGCTACACCTTC. This encodes CASSQDLWAGDRYGYTF. The V gene is TRBV4-2, the J gene TRBJ1-2; D is unclear. CDR3 length: 17 amino acids. Germline assignment: CDR1 LGHNA and CDR2 YNFKEQ. Trimming took off 0 bases at V and 4 bases at J, with 18 bases between the two ends.

V and J are TRBV6-5 and TRBJ2-5; no definite D call. Trimming took off 9 bases at V and 1 base at J, with 15 bases between the two ends. CDR1 is MNHEY, CDR2 SVGAGI, per germline. The CDR3 covers 14 residues. The CDR3 DNA is TGTGCCAGTAAAATGGCCCCCCTCCAAGAGACCCAGTACTTC. Translating gives CASKMAPLQETQYF.

Turning to this clone: At one boundary the junction diverges from the germline segment, which might be a read error. The chain carries TRBV7-8 and TRBJ2-3; a possible D gene is TRBD1 (5 bases). Looked up from germline, CDR1 is SGHVS and CDR2 is FQNEAQ. This CDR3 contains 11 residues. The CDR3 is CASSKGDKQYF. The CDR3 bases are TGTGCCAGCAGCAAAGGGGATAAGCAGTATTTT.

The genes are TRBV19 and TRBJ1-1; D gene ambiguous. Germline CDR1 is LNHDA and CDR2 is SQIVND (reference sequence). The CDR3 runs to 14 residues. The V end was cut by 3 bases, the J end by 2 bases, with 10 bases between. CDR3 sequence reads: CASSINEGNTEAFF. As DNA, the CDR3 is TGTGCCAGTAGTATTAACGAGGGAAACACTGAAGCTTTCTTT.

V is TRBV11-2 and J is TRBJ2-7; no firm D call. Trimming pared 2 bases from V and 3 bases from J, leaving 11 bases between. Per germline, CDR1 SGHAT and CDR2 FQNNGV. CDR3 length: 14 amino acids. As DNA, the CDR3 is TGTGCCAGCAGCTTATCCGATAGCTACTACGAGCAGTACTTC. It yields the protein CASSLSDSYYEQYF.

V and J are TRBV29-1 and TRBJ1-1; possibly TRBD1 for D (6 bases). Germline V CDR1 and CDR2: SQVTM, ANQGSEA. This CDR3 is built from 14 residues. Trimming removed 6 bases from V and 1 base from J, with 15 bases in between. The CDR3 loop reads CSVLLQGKNTEAFF. DNA for the CDR3: TGCAGCGTCTTACTGCAGGGGAAGAACACTGAAGCTTTCTTT. The full variable domain, rest sourced from reference TRBV29-1 and TRBJ1-1, is SAVISQKPSRDICQRGTSLTIQCQVDSQVTMMFWYRQQPGQSLTLIATANQGSEATYESGFVIDKFPISRPNLTFSTLTVSNMSPEDSSIYLCSVLLQGKNTEAFFGQGTRLTVV.

The V call is TRBV6-1, the J call TRBJ2-7; D is unclear. Trimming shortened V by 6 bases and J by 0 bases, and 12 bases separated the two germline ends. Germline V gene sequence: CDR1 MNHNS, CDR2 SASEGT. CDR3 size: 14 residues. DNA for the CDR3: TGTGCCAGCAGCCTACACGGGTCCTCCTACGAGCAGTACTTC. Amino acids: CASSLHGSSYEQYF.

The chain links TRBV5-4 to TRBJ2-7; 12 bases line up with TRBD2. This CDR3 has 15 amino acids. The J segment lost 3 bases and the V segment lost 4 bases, leaving 5 bases of the junction unmatched. Per the germline V gene, CDR1 is SGHNT and CDR2 is YYREEE (reference sequence). The CDR3 here is CASSRQTSGSYEQYF. The CDR3 DNA follows: TGTGCCAGCAGCCGCCAGACTAGCGGGAGCTACGAGCAGTACTTC.